The 30 T cell receptor beta chains listed next were all sequenced from one sample in a study of T cell responses to AZD1222 COVID-19 vaccine. The data were produced by immunoSEQ multiplex PCR, yet TCRdb's version contains in-frame clones alone and is incomplete. The table has approximately 150,000 clones, 90% to 95% seen once. The sequenced sample was peripheral blood, obtained 28 days after the second AZD1222 dose. All receptors derive from an adult who received the AZD1222 COVID-19 vaccine.

The chain links TRBV23-1 to TRBJ1-5; unclear D gene. TRBV23-1 is placed among ORFs of uncertain function. This CDR3 spans 15 amino acids. Trimming pared 8 bases from V and 4 bases from J, leaving 18 bases between. The CDR3 here is CASRSGEVGNQPQHF. CDR3 in DNA: TGCGCCAGCCGGTCCGGGGAGGTTGGAAATCAGCCCCAGCATTTT.

J is TRBJ1-6 and V is TRBV6-5, with TRBD1 as a possible D gene (5 bases). Germline assignment: CDR1 MNHEY and CDR2 SVGAGI. The CDR3 extends over 13 amino acids. The CDR3, as DNA: TGTGCTGCCGCCGTACTGGGGGGTTCACCCCTCCACTTT. As protein: CAAAVLGGSPLHF.

With regard to this clone: The sample has other DNA sequences that encode this CDR3 too. The rearrangement links TRBV6-6 to TRBJ1-5, with no clear D. The CDR3 has 13 amino acids. From germline, CDR1 is MNHNY and CDR2 SVGAGI (reference sequence). V shed 2 bases and J shed 4 bases, with 6 bases lying between them. This chain's CDR3 is CASSYPGNQPQHF. The CDR3 DNA reads as TGTGCCAGCAGTTACCCCGGGAATCAGCCCCAGCATTTT.

The rearrangement joins TRBV11-2 to TRBJ1-5, with 7 positions matching TRBD1. There are 15 residues in the CDR3. The trim removed 5 bases at V and 6 bases at J, leaving 10 bases unmatched. Germline CDR1 and CDR2: SGHAT and FQNNGV. The CDR3 nucleotides are TGTGCCAGCAGCGTACAGGGGCAAGTAGGTCAGCCCCAGCATTTT. Protein sequence: CASSVQGQVGQPQHF.

The rearrangement links TRBV24-1 to TRBJ2-7; D assignment may be TRBD1 or TRBD2 (6 bases each). Germline CDR1 KGHDR, CDR2 SFDVKD. The CDR3 loop spans 16 amino acids. The V end lost 5 bases, the J end lost 3 bases, and 19 bases lay between the germline ends. The CDR3 nucleotides read TGTGCCACCAGTGGGGGACATGTGGGGGGCGGCTACGAGCAGTACTTC. Translated, it gives CATSGGHVGGGYEQYF.

The chain is built from TRBV6-4 and TRBJ2-1; 7 bases align to TRBD1. Germline loops: CDR1 MRHNA, CDR2 SNTAGT. There are 18 residues in the CDR3. Trimming at V came to 1 base and at J to 5 bases, leaving 14 bases not matched to a gene. Written as DNA, the CDR3 is TGTGCCAGCAGTGACTTGCCTAGGGACAGTGGGGTTCACAATGAGCAGTTCTTC. It is translated as CASSDLPRDSGVHNEQFF.

In this sample, this clone turned up a few times. CDR3 amino acids: CASSESPGNQPQHF. CDR3 nucleotide sequence: TGCGCCAGCAGTGAGTCCCCCGGGAATCAGCCCCAGCATTTT. The V and J genes are TRBV10-2 and TRBJ1-5; D uncertain. The germline V and J ends were trimmed by 0 bases and 4 bases, with 7 bases remaining between them. The CDR3 is 14 residues long. Germline CDR1 WSHSY, CDR2 SAAADI.

This chain links TRBV27 with TRBJ2-7; 7 bases match TRBD2. Germline V gene data show CDR1 as MNHEY and CDR2 as SMNVEV (reference sequence). V gave up 5 bases and J gave up 0 bases; unmatched junction bases: 13. The CDR3 is 17 amino acids. The CDR3 region is CASSPRWLAASSYEQYF. In DNA form, the CDR3 reads TGTGCCAGCAGTCCCCGGTGGCTAGCGGCTAGCTCCTACGAGCAGTACTTC.

CDR3 sequence (DNA): TGTGCCAGCAGCCCCCGACTAGCGGGAGAGGTCGACGAGCAGTACTTC. Translated, it gives CASSPRLAGEVDEQYF. V gene TRBV4-2 combines with J gene TRBJ2-7, with 12 nucleotides matching TRBD2. This CDR3 region has 16 residues. CDR1 is LGHNA, CDR2 YNFKEQ, per germline. Losses at the gene ends were 4 bases for V and 5 bases for J; bases not matched to a gene: 9.

V gene TRBV28 combines with J gene TRBJ2-5, with TRBD1 as a possible D gene (6 bases). Germline V gives CDR1 MDHEN, CDR2 SYDVKM. Trimming removed 6 bases at V and 4 bases at J, with 18 bases between. This CDR3 comprises 15 residues. DNA for the CDR3: TGTGCCAGCAGCCGTACAGGGAGCGGAGGAGAGACCCAGTACTTC. Protein product: CASSRTGSGGETQYF.

V is TRBV29-1 and J is TRBJ2-5; 8 nucleotides agree with TRBD1. The junction had 6 bases not matched to a gene; V was cut back by 6 bases and J by 3 bases. There are 13 residues in the CDR3. Germline-derived CDR1 and CDR2 are SQVTM and ANQGSEA. CDR3 coding DNA: TGCAGCGTCGGACAGGGCGGAAAAGAGACCCAGTACTTC. The encoded protein is CSVGQGGKETQYF.

The CDR3 coding sequence is TGCAGCGTCGACCAGGGGGCGCGGCTGTTTTTT. This gives the protein CSVDQGARLFF. The chain has TRBV29-1 and TRBJ2-2, with 8 bases matching TRBD1. The CDR3 is 11 amino acids. Germline CDR1 reads SQVTM; CDR2 reads ANQGSEA. The trim removed 6 bases at V and 13 bases at J, leaving 7 bases unmatched.

This clone turned up a few times. The V and J genes are TRBV4-1 and TRBJ1-2; D may be TRBD1 (6 bases). The CDR3 totals 19 residues. The germline CDR1 and CDR2 sequences are MGHRA and YSYEKL. V lost 2 bases to trimming and J lost 0 bases, with 22 bases between them. The CDR3 DNA follows: TGCGCCAGCAGCCAACCTAGAACAGGGAAATGGGCCTCTAACTATGGCTACACCTTC. It is translated as CASSQPRTGKWASNYGYTF.

This chain links TRBV3-1 (or the pseudogene TRBV3-2) with TRBJ1-3; D is unresolved. V lost 1 base to trimming and J lost 0 bases, with 7 bases between them. This CDR3 has 15 amino acids. Germline CDR1 and CDR2: LGHDT and YNNKEL (reference sequence). The CDR3 loop is CASSQAWNSGNTIYF. The CDR3 nucleotides read TGTGCCAGCAGCCAAGCCTGGAACTCTGGAAACACCATATATTTT.

The V call is TRBV19, the J call TRBJ2-7; 10 bases line up with TRBD1. Germline trimming cut 5 bases from V and 1 base from J; bases unmatched to any gene: 2. Germline V gives CDR1 LNHDA, CDR2 SQIVND (reference sequence). The CDR3 sequence is 14 residues long. This CDR3 reads CASSWDRGSYEQYF. In DNA form, the CDR3 reads TGTGCCAGTAGTTGGGACAGGGGATCCTACGAGCAGTACTTC.

There are a few counts of this clone. The V gene is TRBV4-3, the J gene TRBJ1-2, with TRBD1 matching over 8 bases. J gave up 1 base and V 1 base, and 8 bases lay outside the gene matches. Looked up from germline, CDR1 is LGHNA and CDR2 is YSLEER. CDR3 length equals 17 residues. CDR3 in DNA: TGCGCCAGCAGCCAAGGAGGATCAGGGGGCCATAACTATGGCTACACCTTC. Protein product: CASSQGGSGGHNYGYTF.

The DNA for the CDR3 is TGTGGGGGACTCAGCTCTGGAAACACCATATATTTT. Its translation is CGGLSSGNTIYF. This chain uses TRBV12-3 or TRBV12-4 with TRBJ1-3, with a possible D match to TRBD1 (5 bases). The CDR3 totals 12 residues.

The chain carries TRBV19 and TRBJ1-5; TRBD1 matches 9 bases. V lost 4 bases, J lost 3 bases, and 10 bases stayed unmatched. Germline CDR1 and CDR2: LNHDA and SQIVND (reference sequence). CDR3 size: 17 residues. CDR3 sequence: CASSTPRTGVFNQPQHF. The CDR3, as DNA: TGTGCCAGTAGTACCCCCCGGACAGGGGTTTTCAATCAGCCCCAGCATTTT.

This clone was counted a few times. The chain employs TRBV28 and TRBJ1-6; TRBD1 might be the D (6 bases). V gave up 5 bases and J gave up 7 bases, with 12 bases separating them. CDR3 length: 14 amino acids. Germline V gives CDR1 MDHEN, CDR2 SYDVKM. The CDR3 protein is CASSPGGLNSPLHF. Written as DNA, the CDR3 is TGTGCCAGCAGTCCTGGGGGGCTAAATTCACCCCTCCACTTT.

V and J are TRBV4-1 and TRBJ2-2; TRBD1 matches at 9 bases. This CDR3 spans 16 amino acids. Germline trimming cut 4 bases from V and 0 bases from J; bases unmatched to any gene: 3. CDR1 is MGHRA, CDR2 YSYEKL, per germline. The chain's CDR3 is CASSRRDRANTGELFF. The CDR3 DNA sequence: TGCGCCAGCAGCCGCCGGGACAGGGCGAACACCGGGGAGCTGTTTTTT.

The chain has TRBV7-9 and TRBJ2-7; the D gene is possibly TRBD1 (6 bases). V gave up 4 bases and J gave up 1 base, with 17 bases separating them. The CDR3 covers 16 residues. CDR1 and CDR2 (germline): SEHNR, FQNEAQ (reference sequence). The CDR3 spells CASSSASQGPSYEQYF. The CDR3 nucleotides are TGTGCCAGCAGCTCGGCCAGTCAGGGGCCTTCCTACGAGCAGTACTTC.

In this sample, this clone turned up a few times. The chain employs TRBV7-3 and TRBJ1-6; 8 bases are a match to TRBD1. V dropped 1 base and J dropped 8; count of bases not matched to a gene: 4. Per germline, CDR1 SGHTA and CDR2 FQGTGA. The CDR3 totals 15 residues. The CDR3 DNA follows: TGTGCCAGCAGCTTAAATGTCAGGGGGCATTCACCCCTCCACTTT. It is translated as CASSLNVRGHSPLHF. The full variable domain, with the rest looked up from reference TRBV7-3 and TRBJ1-6, is GAGVSQTPSNKVTEKGKYVELRCDPISGHTALYWYRQSLGQGPEFLIYFQGTGAADDSGLPNDRFFAVRPEGSVSTLKIQRTERGDSAVYLCASSLNVRGHSPLHFGNGTRLTVT.

The chain joins TRBV20-1 to TRBJ2-3; D unclear. The germline CDR1 and CDR2 sequences are DFQATT and SNEGSKA (reference sequence). The ends were cut back, 6 bases at V and 6 bases at J, with 10 bases in the middle. CDR3 size: 11 residues. CDR3 protein: CSAVLTDTQYF. The CDR3 bases are TGCAGTGCAGTTCTAACGGATACGCAGTATTTT.

The rearrangement uses TRBV7-3 and TRBJ2-5; tentatively, D is TRBD2 (6 bases). Germline CDR1 and CDR2: SGHTA and FQGTGA. The CDR3 is made up of 13 amino acids. Trimming pared 5 bases from V and 0 bases from J, leaving 7 bases between. CDR3 sequence (DNA): TGTGCCAGCAGCCGGGACTACCAAGAGACCCAGTACTTC. It codes for CASSRDYQETQYF.

Remarks on this clone: A read error may account for a junction end that differs from germline. The gene calls are TRBV19 and TRBJ2-7, with D tentatively TRBD1 (6 bases). The germline V gene has CDR1 LNHDA and CDR2 SQIVND (reference sequence). This CDR3 is 16 amino acids long. In DNA form, the CDR3 reads TGTGCCAGTTGTATAGCCGGCCAGGGGAGTCGAGACGAGCAGTACTTC. This sequence encodes CASCIAGQGSRDEQYF.

The gene calls are TRBV6-1 and TRBJ1-1; tentatively, D is TRBD1 (5 bases). This CDR3 is built from 19 residues. Germline V CDR1 and CDR2: MNHNS, SASEGT. Trimming left V 2 bases short and J 1 base short, with 23 bases between. CDR3 region: CASSEKWQGWGDENTEAFF. Here the CDR3 DNA reads TGTGCCAGCAGTGAAAAGTGGCAGGGTTGGGGTGATGAGAACACTGAAGCTTTCTTT.

The V call is TRBV5-1, the J call TRBJ2-5; the D gene is possibly TRBD1 (5 bases). This CDR3 has 14 residues. V lost 3 bases, J lost 5 bases, and 14 bases lay in between. The germline V gene encodes CDR1 SGHRS and CDR2 YFSETQ. The chain's CDR3 is CASSSRPQAETQYF. Written as DNA, the CDR3 is TGCGCCAGCAGCTCCCGCCCACAGGCGGAGACCCAGTACTTC.

This chain links TRBV6-4 with TRBJ1-1; D ambiguous. Germline V gene lookup returns CDR1 MRHNA and CDR2 SNTAGT. The CDR3 is 13 amino acids. Trimming pared 4 bases from V and 1 base from J, leaving 7 bases between. The CDR3 bases are TGTGCCAGCAGTGTCGGAGGGAACACTGAAGCTTTCTTT. Translating gives CASSVGGNTEAFF.

The chain uses TRBV10-1 and TRBJ1-1; no definite D call. This CDR3 comprises 15 residues. V lost 2 bases and J 4 bases, leaving 14 bases between the germline ends. Per germline, CDR1 WNHNN and CDR2 SYGVQD (reference sequence). The CDR3 protein is CASSEHTGERTEAFF. CDR3 DNA: TGCGCCAGCAGTGAGCATACCGGGGAACGCACTGAAGCTTTCTTT.

The chain uses TRBV6-4 and TRBJ1-2; TRBD1 might be the D (5 bases). The V and J ends lost 7 bases and 5 bases respectively, with 17 bases between them. The CDR3 is made up of 14 amino acids. From germline, CDR1 is MRHNA and CDR2 SNTAGT. The CDR3 spells CASIGRDVGYGYTF. In nucleotides, the CDR3 is TGTGCCAGCATAGGCAGGGATGTCGGGTATGGCTACACCTTC.